The present TCR beta chain was sequenced within a study of blood T cells in healthy people across ages. The CDR3 loop spans 15 amino acids. Trimming took 1 base from V and 9 from J, leaving 13 bases between them. CDR1 is KGHSH and CDR2 is LQKENI in the germline V gene. With a J-beta primer mix and a sample-barcoded 5' primer, a second PCR ran about 7 to 12 cycles. Using its own MiXCR run on the 5' RACE reads, TCRdb lists one record per CDR3 protein. The table records about 930,000 distinct CDR3 sequences, around 29% of them present only once. The same sample was also used in a study of T cells of mothers and their children.

The chain is built from TRBV18 and TRBJ1-6; D might be TRBD1 (5 bases). The sample consisted of blood. The clonotype originates from a woman aged 40 to 55 in good health. CDR3 sequence (DNA): TGTGCCAGCTCACCACAGGGACTCTTCGGTTCACCCCTCCACTTT. This encodes CASSPQGLFGSPLHF.